The subject of this entry is one T cell receptor (beta chain). The antigen is not known. Sampling of alopecia areata patients yielded lesional scalp punch biopsies as well as peripheral blood. The sample belongs to a study of CD8+ T cells in alopecia areata. Study conclusions and caveats: Scalp specimens additionally yield sequences from normal skin's resident alphabeta T cells. In patients, TCRs were shared less clearly than in mice, and HLA may possibly be involved.

As the sequencing template, cDNA was produced by extracting RNA and reverse transcribing it. TCRdb keeps only in-frame clones here, not all; method: immunoSEQ multiplex PCR. The sample lists 50,000 to 80,000 clones, 44% occurring once. CDR1 SQVTM and CDR2 ANQGSEA come from the germline V gene. The length of the CDR3 is 11 residues. V was cut by 0 bases and J by 9 bases, with 9 bases left in between. This sequence joins TRBV29-1 and TRBJ2-7, with unresolved D. What was sequenced was NKG2D-low CD8+ T cells sorted from blood. This receptor was obtained from a human donor with alopecia areata. The CDR3, as DNA: TGCAGCGTTGAAGACGGTACGGGGCAGTACTTC. Protein: CSVEDGTGQYF.